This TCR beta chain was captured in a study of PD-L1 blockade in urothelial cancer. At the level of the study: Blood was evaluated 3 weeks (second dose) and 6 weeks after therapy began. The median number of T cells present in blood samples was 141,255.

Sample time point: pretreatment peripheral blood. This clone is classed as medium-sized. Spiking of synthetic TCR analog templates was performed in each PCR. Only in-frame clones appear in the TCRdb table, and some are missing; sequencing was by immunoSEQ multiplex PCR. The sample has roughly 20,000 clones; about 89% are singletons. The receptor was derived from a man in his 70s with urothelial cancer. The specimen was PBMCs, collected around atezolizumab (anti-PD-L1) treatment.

CDR3 sequence: CAIGGQYSNQPQHF. The CDR3 DNA is TGTGCCATAGGCGGACAGTATAGCAATCAGCCCCAGCATTTT. This chain joins TRBV6-1 and TRBJ1-5, with D possibly matching TRBD1 (6 bases). Trimming took off 10 bases at V and 0 bases at J, with 13 bases between the two ends. CDR1 and CDR2 from the germline V gene are MNHNS and SASEGT. The CDR3 has 14 amino acids.